A single sample gave rise to the 32 T cell receptor beta chains below, sequenced in a study of PD-1 blockade in classical Hodgkin lymphoma. Assay used: immunoSEQ multiplex PCR; TCRdb lists only in-frame clones, some missing. The sample holds about 94,000 clones, 75% to 90% seen once. Every patient relapsed after autologous stem cell transplantation, and brentuximab vedotin exposure varied. Source: peripheral blood mononuclear cells (PBMCs), taken before the second cycle of nivolumab. The receptors derive from a human donor with classical Hodgkin lymphoma.

The V and J genes are TRBV7-9 and TRBJ2-7, with 10 bases identical to TRBD1. Trimming took 6 bases from V and 6 from J; bases not matched to a gene: 5. The germline gives CDR1 SEHNR, CDR2 FQNEAQ (reference sequence). The CDR3 length is 13 residues. The CDR3 bases are TGTGCCAGCAGACCCGGGACAGGGGTCGAGCAGTACTTC. It is translated as CASRPGTGVEQYF.

This clone appeared a few times. V is TRBV2 and J is TRBJ1-2; the D gene is possibly TRBD1 (5 bases). CDR3 length: 13 amino acids. Trimming pared 8 bases from V and 1 base from J, leaving 11 bases between. Germline-derived CDR1 and CDR2 are SNHLY and FYNNEI. As DNA, the CDR3 is TGTGCCAGCGGGGCGGAATTTAACTATGGCTACACCTTC. Protein product: CASGAEFNYGYTF. Combining the CDR3 with reference TRBV2 and TRBJ1-2 gives the whole variable domain EPEVTQTPSHQVTQMGQEVILRCVPISNHLYFYWYRQILGQKVEFLVSFYNNEISEKSEIFDDQFSVERPDGSNFTLKIRSTKLEDSAMYFCASGAEFNYGYTFGSGTRLTVV.

The chain carries TRBV18 and TRBJ2-2; 8 bases match TRBD1. CDR3 length: 15 residues. Germline V gene lookup returns CDR1 KGHSH and CDR2 LQKENI. Losses at the gene ends were 6 bases for V and 5 bases for J; bases not matched to a gene: 8. The CDR3 region has the DNA TGTGCCAGCTCCGACGGGACAGGAGGAACCGGGGAGCTGTTTTTT. This gives the protein CASSDGTGGTGELFF.

This chain links TRBV28 with TRBJ1-1; D ambiguous. Germline CDR1 is MDHEN and CDR2 is SYDVKM. The CDR3 has 13 amino acids. The V and J ends lost 3 bases and 7 bases respectively, with 12 bases between them. The chain's CDR3 is CASSFSHKNEAFF. For the CDR3, the DNA is TGTGCCAGCAGTTTCTCACACAAAAATGAAGCTTTCTTT.

This chain links TRBV15 with TRBJ2-7, with D unresolved. This CDR3 is 14 amino acids long. Trimming stripped 4 bases from V and 0 bases from J, with 10 bases between. Germline CDR1 and CDR2: LNHNV and YYDKDF (reference sequence). The DNA of the CDR3 is TGTGCCACCAGCACCGACGGCGGCTCCTACGAGCAGTACTTC. Amino acids: CATSTDGGSYEQYF. The complete variable domain, with remaining parts taken from reference TRBV15 and TRBJ2-7, reads DAMVIQNPRYQVTQFGKPVTLSCSQTLNHNVMYWYQQKSSQAPKLLFHYYDKDFNNEADTPDNFQSRRPNTSFCFLDIRSPGLGDTAMYLCATSTDGGSYEQYFGPGTRLTVT.

The CDR3 is CASSLSGVTYNEQFF. The CDR3, as DNA: TGTGCCAGCAGCTTATCCGGGGTGACATACAATGAGCAGTTCTTC. V and J are TRBV7-9 and TRBJ2-1, with a possible D match to TRBD2 (5 bases). From germline, CDR1 is SEHNR and CDR2 FQNEAQ (reference sequence). The CDR3 sequence is 15 residues long. The V gene lost 2 bases and the J gene lost 4 bases, with 12 bases spanning the gap.

This clone appeared once. The chain is built from TRBV19 and TRBJ2-5; weak D call: TRBD2 (5 bases). Germline V gene sequence: CDR1 LNHDA, CDR2 SQIVND (reference sequence). Trimming removed 5 bases at V and 5 bases at J, with 12 bases between. This CDR3 has 13 residues. This CDR3 is CASSSLDSETQYF. The CDR3 DNA is TGTGCCAGTAGTTCTCTGGACTCGGAGACCCAGTACTTC.

This clone was seen only once. The junction does not match germline at one end; this may be a read error. V and J are TRBV2 and TRBJ2-7, with TRBD2 identical over 13 bases. Germline CDR1 is SNHLY and CDR2 is FYNNEI. CDR3 length: 13 amino acids. The CDR3 spells CASRGTSGIHPNF. The CDR3 DNA reads as TGTGCCAGCAGGGGGACTAGCGGGATTCACCCCAACTTC.

This clone was counted a few times. The V and J genes are TRBV2 and TRBJ2-2; a possible D gene is TRBD1 (6 bases). Trimming took 8 bases from V and 2 from J, leaving 15 bases between them. CDR1 is SNHLY and CDR2 is FYNNEI in the germline V gene. The CDR3 is made up of 15 amino acids. The CDR3 reads CASVWGQGNTGELFF. The CDR3 DNA is TGTGCCAGCGTTTGGGGGCAGGGTAACACCGGGGAGCTGTTTTTT.

V and J are TRBV2 and TRBJ1-2, with a tentative D call TRBD1 (5 bases). The CDR3 length is 11 residues. Germline assignment: CDR1 SNHLY and CDR2 FYNNEI. Trimming took 9 bases from V and 4 from J, leaving 9 bases between them. Here the CDR3 DNA reads TGTGCCAGAACTACAGGCTATGGCTACACCTTC. The encoded protein is CARTTGYGYTF.

V is TRBV11-2 and J is TRBJ2-7; a weak D match, TRBD1 (6 bases). The CDR3 spans 14 residues. V was cut by 5 bases and J by 2 bases, with 13 bases left in between. Germline loops: CDR1 SGHAT, CDR2 FQNNGV. The CDR3 coding sequence is TGTGCCAGCAGCGTCGAGACAGGAACCTACGAGCAGTACTTC. Protein sequence: CASSVETGTYEQYF.

This rearrangement joins TRBV11-2 to TRBJ2-3, with 10 bases aligning to TRBD2. The V and J ends lost 7 bases and 6 bases, in that order; junction bases with no gene match: 10. Germline V gene lookup returns CDR1 SGHAT and CDR2 FQNNGV. The CDR3 covers 15 residues. The CDR3 protein is CASKPSGGVKDTQYF. As DNA, the CDR3 is TGTGCCAGCAAACCCAGCGGGGGGGTTAAGGATACGCAGTATTTT.

This clone has just one count. This chain uses TRBV5-4 with TRBJ2-5; tentative D call: TRBD1 (5 bases). V lost 5 bases and J lost 2, with 16 bases in between. Germline V gene data show CDR1 as SGHNT and CDR2 as YYREEE (reference sequence). The CDR3 extends over 15 amino acids. CDR3 in amino acids: CASSYTGELQETQYF. The CDR3 DNA is TGTGCCAGCAGTTACACAGGCGAACTTCAAGAGACCCAGTACTTC.

This sequence joins TRBV4-1 and TRBJ2-5; D may match TRBD1 or TRBD2 (5 bases each). Germline values: CDR1 MGHRA, CDR2 YSYEKL. Trimming removed 2 bases from V and 5 bases from J, with 18 bases in between. The CDR3 contains 16 residues. This CDR3 reads CASSQPGTQNQETQYF. In DNA form, the CDR3 reads TGCGCCAGCAGCCAACCCGGGACCCAAAATCAGGAGACCCAGTACTTC.

The chain employs TRBV7-2 and TRBJ2-2, with TRBD2 matching over 15 bases. The germline gives CDR1 SGHTA, CDR2 FQGNSA. Losses at the gene ends were 5 bases for V and 5 bases for J; bases not matched to a gene: 9. The CDR3 totals 18 residues. The CDR3 DNA sequence: TGTGCCAGCAGCGTAGAGGGACTAGCGGGGGGAAAGACCGGGGAGCTGTTTTTT. It encodes CASSVEGLAGGKTGELFF.

J is TRBJ2-5 and V is TRBV7-6, with no clear D. CDR1 SGHVS and CDR2 FNYEAQ come from the germline V gene. The CDR3 totals 15 residues. Trimming took off 1 base at V and 4 bases at J, with 13 bases between the two ends. The CDR3 sequence: CASSLGLGILETQYF. Here the CDR3 DNA reads TGTGCCAGCAGCTTAGGCCTTGGTATTCTAGAGACCCAGTACTTC.

Ten or more counts support this clone. The rearrangement links TRBV19 to TRBJ1-5; D is unclear. This CDR3 has 14 residues. Germline CDR1 reads LNHDA; CDR2 reads SQIVND (reference sequence). V was cut by 0 bases and J by 8 bases, with 11 bases left in between. The CDR3 region is CASSIDHPTEPQHF. For the CDR3, the DNA is TGTGCCAGTAGTATAGATCACCCCACTGAGCCCCAGCATTTT.

This chain uses TRBV27 with TRBJ2-7; 9 bases line up with TRBD2. J gave up 0 bases and V 2 bases, and 5 bases lay outside the gene matches. This CDR3 is built from 16 residues. Germline V gene data show CDR1 as MNHEY and CDR2 as SMNVEV (reference sequence). The CDR3 coding sequence is TGTGCCAGCAGTTTACATGGACTAGCGAGCTCCTACGAGCAGTACTTC. It translates to CASSLHGLASSYEQYF.

The gene calls are TRBV7-8 and TRBJ2-5; 12 nucleotides match TRBD1. The germline V gene has CDR1 SGHVS and CDR2 FQNEAQ. The V segment lost 4 bases and the J segment 5 bases; nucleotides outside the gene matches: 5. The CDR3 is 15 amino acids. CDR3 region: CASSSGTGGWETQYF. The DNA of the CDR3 is TGTGCCAGCAGCTCCGGGACAGGGGGCTGGGAGACCCAGTACTTC.

The chain joins TRBV27 to TRBJ2-3, with 11 positions matching TRBD2. V shed 5 bases and J 15 bases; nucleotides not matched to a gene: 16. The CDR3 has 15 residues. CDR1 MNHEY and CDR2 SMNVEV come from the germline V gene (reference sequence). CDR3 nucleotides: TGTGCCAGCAGTCGAATAGCGGGGGGGTCCCTTTCGGCCTATTTT. Amino acids: CASSRIAGGSLSAYF.

The chain employs TRBV5-1 and TRBJ2-2; D is perhaps TRBD1 (5 bases). This CDR3 contains 13 residues. CDR1 and CDR2 (germline): SGHRS, YFSETQ. The V gene lost 2 bases and the J gene lost 7 bases, with 9 bases spanning the gap. CDR3 residues: CASSFTGSGELFF. The CDR3 DNA sequence: TGCGCCAGCAGCTTTACAGGCAGCGGGGAGCTGTTTTTT.

The chain couples TRBV21-1 to TRBJ2-1; the table's D call, TRBD1, was not checked against the DNA. TRBV21-1 is designated a pseudogene. This CDR3 spans 16 amino acids. The CDR3 region is CASTRRGHRSYNEQLF. DNA for the CDR3: TGTGCCAGCACCAGAAGAGGACACCGCTCCTACAATGAGCAGCTCTTC.

The chain joins TRBV28 to TRBJ2-7; D possibly corresponds to TRBD1 (6 bases). CDR1 and CDR2 from the germline V gene are MDHEN and SYDVKM. V was clipped by 5 bases and J by 2 bases, with 10 bases between them. This CDR3 is built from 13 residues. DNA for the CDR3: TGTGCCAGCAGTAAGGACAGACCCTACGAGCAGTACTTC. Translating gives CASSKDRPYEQYF.

The V and J genes are TRBV5-6 and TRBJ1-1; a possible D gene is TRBD1 (5 bases). Trimming cost V 4 bases and J 1 base, with 11 bases left between them. Per the germline V gene, CDR1 is SGHDT and CDR2 is YYEEEE. CDR3 size: 14 residues. CDR3 bases: TGTGCCAGCAGCCCAATGCAGGGGAACACTGAAGCTTTCTTT. Amino acids: CASSPMQGNTEAFF. Full variable domain (outside the CDR3, taken from reference TRBV5-6 and TRBJ1-1): DAGVTQSPTHLIKTRGQQVTLRCSPKSGHDTVSWYQQALGQGPQFIFQYYEEEERQRGNFPDRFSGHQFPNYSSELNVNALLLGDSALYLCASSPMQGNTEAFFGQGTRLTVV.

This clone was recorded once. The V and J genes are TRBV21-1 and TRBJ1-5; the DNA was not used to check the table's D call, TRBD1. TRBV21-1 is flagged as a pseudogene. This CDR3 comprises 19 residues. The CDR3 sequence is CASSNTKGAGQGVDQPQHF. CDR3 bases: TGTGCCAGCAGCAATACAAAGGGGGCGGGACAGGGTGTTGATCAGCCCCAGCATTTT.

The chain links TRBV2 to TRBJ1-2, with 9 bases aligning to TRBD1. The CDR3 spans 11 residues. The junction had 4 bases not matched to a gene; V was cut back by 10 bases and J by 7 bases. Germline CDR1 is SNHLY and CDR2 is FYNNEI. CDR3 in DNA: TGTGCCACACAGGGGGCCGGTGGCTACACCTTC. As protein: CATQGAGGYTF.

The chain joins TRBV6-4 to TRBJ2-5; D might be TRBD1 (6 bases). The CDR3 consists of 13 residues. The germline V gene encodes CDR1 MRHNA and CDR2 SNTAGT. V was trimmed by 3 bases and J by 5 bases, leaving 10 bases between them. CDR3 DNA sequence: TGTGCCAGCAGTGAATCAGGGGCTGAGACCCAGTACTTC. It encodes CASSESGAETQYF.

The CDR3: CASSEGTSGNTQYF. The CDR3 coding sequence is TGTGCCAGCAGCGAAGGGACTAGCGGCAATACGCAGTATTTT. The rearrangement uses TRBV13 and TRBJ2-3, with TRBD2 matching 11 bases. The V gene end was trimmed by 5 bases and the J gene end by 7 bases; junction bases not matched to a gene: 5. The CDR3 spans 14 residues. Per the germline V gene, CDR1 is PRHDT and CDR2 is FYEKMQ (reference sequence).

The V call is TRBV15, the J call TRBJ1-3; no clear D. The V end lost 0 bases, the J end lost 0 bases, and 12 bases lay between the germline ends. This CDR3 contains 17 residues. CDR1 and CDR2 from the germline V gene are LNHNV and YYDKDF (reference sequence). In DNA form, the CDR3 reads TGTGCCACCAGCAGAGAGTTCCAGGACCTCTCTGGAAACACCATATATTTT. Encoded protein: CATSREFQDLSGNTIYF.

The gene calls are TRBV2 and TRBJ2-5, with 7 positions matching TRBD1. J was trimmed by 0 bases and V by 8 bases; bases with no gene match: 3. The germline V gene encodes CDR1 SNHLY and CDR2 FYNNEI. This CDR3 region has 13 residues. The DNA of the CDR3 is TGTGCCAGCGAGGACAGGCACCAAGAGACCCAGTACTTC. It yields the protein CASEDRHQETQYF.

The V and J genes are TRBV5-6 and TRBJ2-3; 7 bases agree with TRBD2. CDR1 and CDR2 (germline): SGHDT, YYEEEE. The V gene end was trimmed by 4 bases and the J gene end by 8 bases; junction bases not matched to a gene: 13. This CDR3 region has 15 residues. The CDR3 bases are TGTGCCAGCAGCAAAAGACTAGCCTTCGAGGTTACGCAGTATTTT. Protein: CASSKRLAFEVTQYF.

The chain has TRBV27 and TRBJ1-4; the D gene is possibly TRBD1 (5 bases). The CDR3 is 16 residues long. Trimming pared 0 bases from V and 5 bases from J, leaving 13 bases between. The germline CDR1 and CDR2 sequences are MNHEY and SMNVEV (reference sequence). The CDR3 bases are TGTGCCAGCAGTTTATCCCTGACAGCGAGGAATGAAAAACTGTTTTTT. Its protein is CASSLSLTARNEKLFF.